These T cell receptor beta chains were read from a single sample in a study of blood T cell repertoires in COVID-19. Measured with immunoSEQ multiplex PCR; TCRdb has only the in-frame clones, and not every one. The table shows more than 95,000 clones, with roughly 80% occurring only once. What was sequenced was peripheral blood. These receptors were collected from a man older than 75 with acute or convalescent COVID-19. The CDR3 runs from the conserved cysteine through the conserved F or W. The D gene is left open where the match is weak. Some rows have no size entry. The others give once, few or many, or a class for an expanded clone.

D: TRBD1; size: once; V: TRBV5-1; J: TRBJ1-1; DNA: TGCGCCAGCAGCCGTGGAGACAGGGGGACTGAAGCTTTCTTT; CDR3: CASSRGDRGTEAFF
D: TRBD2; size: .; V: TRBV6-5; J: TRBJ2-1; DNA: TGTGCCAGCAGACCCACGGGACTAGCTAATGAGCAGTTCTTC; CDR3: CASRPTGLANEQFF
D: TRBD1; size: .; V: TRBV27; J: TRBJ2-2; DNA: TGTGCCAGCAGGGACAGGGGAGGGGTTAACACCGGGGAGCTGTTTTTT; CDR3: CASRDRGGVNTGELFF
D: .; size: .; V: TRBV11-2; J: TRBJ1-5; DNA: TGTGCCAGCAGCTTAGTCGCAGGCAATCAGCCCCAGCATTTT; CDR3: CASSLVAGNQPQHF
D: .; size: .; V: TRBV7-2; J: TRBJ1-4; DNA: TGTGCCAGCAGCTTAGCGTTTGGGGGAGGAGGCACTAATGAAAAACTGTTTTTT; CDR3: CASSLAFGGGGTNEKLFF
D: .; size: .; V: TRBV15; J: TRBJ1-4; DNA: TGTGCCACCAGCAGAGATCAGGGGCAGAATGAAAAACTGTTTTTT; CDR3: CATSRDQGQNEKLFF
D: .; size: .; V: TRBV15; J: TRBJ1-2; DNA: TGTGCCACCAGCAGAGAGGAAGTTGGCAGGGCCCATGGCTACACCTTC; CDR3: CATSREEVGRAHGYTF
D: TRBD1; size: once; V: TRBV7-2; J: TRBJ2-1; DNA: TGTGCCAGCAGCTCCGCCCGACAGGGCCTCAATGAGCAGTTCTTC; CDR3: CASSSARQGLNEQFF
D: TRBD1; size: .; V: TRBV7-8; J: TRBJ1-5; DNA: TGTGCCAGCAGCTGGGGACAGTCTCTCAATCAGCCCCAGCATTTT; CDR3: CASSWGQSLNQPQHF
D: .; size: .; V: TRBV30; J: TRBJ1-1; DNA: TGTGCCTGGAACCCTCAGGGTACTGGAGCTTTCTTT; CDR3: CAWNPQGTGAFF
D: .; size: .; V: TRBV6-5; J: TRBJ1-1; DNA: TGTGCCAGCAGTTACTCAACGTTAGCTGAAGCTTTCTTT; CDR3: CASSYSTLAEAFF
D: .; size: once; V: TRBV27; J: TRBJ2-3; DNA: TGTGCCAGCAGTTTATCGTGGGGGCCGATGATGGATACGCAGTATTTT; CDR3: CASSLSWGPMMDTQYF
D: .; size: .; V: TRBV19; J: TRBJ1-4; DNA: TGTGCCAGTAGTATTGGGCCAGGGGCCAGCGGTGAAAAACTGTTTTTT; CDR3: CASSIGPGASGEKLFF
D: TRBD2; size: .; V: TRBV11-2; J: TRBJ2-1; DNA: TGTGCCAGCAGCTTCACTAGCGGGGCCAATGAGCAGTTCTTC; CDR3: CASSFTSGANEQFF
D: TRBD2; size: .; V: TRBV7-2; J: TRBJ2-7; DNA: TGTGCCAGCAGCTTAAGACTAGCCTCCTTCTTCTACGAGCAGTACTTC; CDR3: CASSLRLASFFYEQYF
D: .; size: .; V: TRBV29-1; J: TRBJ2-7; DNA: TGCAGCGCTCGCACAGGAAGCTCCTACGAGCAGTACTTC; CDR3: CSARTGSSYEQYF
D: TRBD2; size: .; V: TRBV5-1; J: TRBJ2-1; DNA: TGCGCCAGCAGCCTGCGGGGGACTAGCCCTCTTCCCAATGAGCAGTTCTTC; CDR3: CASSLRGTSPLPNEQFF
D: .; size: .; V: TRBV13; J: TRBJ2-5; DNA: TGTGCCAGCAGCTTACGGTATCCGCAGACCCAGTACTTC; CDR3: CASSLRYPQTQYF
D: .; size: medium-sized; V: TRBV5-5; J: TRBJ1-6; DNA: TGTGCCAGCAGCTCGGGCGGGGCGGTCTCACCCCTCCACTTT; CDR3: CASSSGGAVSPLHF
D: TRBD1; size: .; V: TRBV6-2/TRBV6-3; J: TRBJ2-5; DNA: TGTGCCAGCAGTTTGACAGGGACGGGGCAGACCCAGTACTTC; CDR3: CASSLTGTGQTQYF